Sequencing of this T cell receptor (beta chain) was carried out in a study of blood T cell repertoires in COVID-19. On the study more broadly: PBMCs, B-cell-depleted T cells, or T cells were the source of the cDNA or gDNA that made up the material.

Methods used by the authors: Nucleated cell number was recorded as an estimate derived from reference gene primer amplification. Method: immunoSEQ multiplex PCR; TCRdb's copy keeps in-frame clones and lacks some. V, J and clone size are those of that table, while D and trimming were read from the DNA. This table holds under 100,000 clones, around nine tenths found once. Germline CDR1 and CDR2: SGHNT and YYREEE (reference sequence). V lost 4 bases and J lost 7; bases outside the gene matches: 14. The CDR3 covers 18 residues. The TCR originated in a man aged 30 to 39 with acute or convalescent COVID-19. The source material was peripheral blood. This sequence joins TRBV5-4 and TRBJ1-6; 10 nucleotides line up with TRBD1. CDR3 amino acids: CASSRPSPGQGRNSPLHF. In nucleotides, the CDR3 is TGTGCCAGCAGCCGACCTTCTCCGGGACAGGGGCGAAATTCACCCCTCCACTTT.